The T cell receptor (beta chain) described here comes from a study of blood T cell repertoires in COVID-19. Sequencing was performed with immunoSEQ multiplex PCR; in TCRdb, only in-frame clones are kept and a portion is missing. The sample lists approximately 100,000 clones, around 90% seen once, with 3.5% to 5% in the top ten. This clone showed up just a few times. Losses at the gene ends were 0 bases for V and 2 bases for J; bases not matched to a gene: 9. This CDR3 contains 17 residues. Germline lookup yields CDR1 SQVTM and CDR2 ANQGSEA. The origin of this receptor is a human donor with COVID-19, enrolled during active disease. The donor label of this sample is uncertain. V is TRBV29-1 and J is TRBJ2-2; 7 bases line up with TRBD1. Sequencing was done on a sample of peripheral blood. The CDR3, as DNA: TGCAGCGTTGAAGATCCGTCCGGGACAGCAAACACCGGGGAGCTGTTTTTT. It encodes CSVEDPSGTANTGELFF.